The 28 T cell receptor beta chains given below trace back to one sample, sequenced in a study of PD-1 blockade in classical Hodgkin lymphoma. Exposure to brentuximab vedotin varied, and each patient had relapsed following autologous stem cell transplantation. Assay: immunoSEQ multiplex PCR; the TCRdb copy retains only in-frame clones and omits some. The data contain some 64,000 clones, about 87% of them singletons. This material consisted of peripheral blood mononuclear cells (PBMCs), taken at baseline. The origin of the receptors is a human donor with classical Hodgkin lymphoma.

Here the CDR3 reads CASRRPRTGQNTEAFF. CDR3 nucleotide sequence: TGTGCCAGCAGGCGCCCCCGGACAGGGCAGAACACTGAAGCTTTCTTT. The J gene is TRBJ1-1, the V gene TRBV7-9, with 8 bases fitting TRBD1. CDR1 SEHNR and CDR2 FQNEAQ come from the germline V gene (reference sequence). The V gene end was trimmed by 6 bases and the J gene end by 1 base; junction bases not matched to a gene: 10. CDR3 length: 16 residues.

CDR3 in amino acids: CASSLGGAGGAFF. The CDR3 DNA reads TGTGCCAGCAGCTTGGGCGGCGCGGGTGGCGCTTTCTTT. The V gene is TRBV7-3, the J gene TRBJ1-1; no firm D call. The germline V gene encodes CDR1 SGHTA and CDR2 FQGTGA. This CDR3 region has 13 residues. V was shortened by 3 bases and J by 11 bases, with 16 bases between the two germline ends.

The CDR3 nucleotides read TGTGCCAGCAGTTTCAAAGGACAGGGTGGCTATGGCTACACCTTC. Its translation is CASSFKGQGGYGYTF. The chain employs TRBV6-5 and TRBJ1-2; 8 bases line up with TRBD1. The CDR3 spans 15 residues. The V gene's germline CDR1 is MNHEY and CDR2 SVGAGI. With 4 bases clipped from V and 4 bases from J, the junction kept 8 bases outside the gene matches.

This clone came up a few times. The chain employs TRBV5-1 and TRBJ2-5; 7 nucleotides agree with TRBD2. With V trimmed by 1 base and J by 2 bases, 8 bases remained unmatched. Looked up from germline, CDR1 is SGHRS and CDR2 is YFSETQ. The CDR3 totals 16 residues. In DNA, the CDR3 is TGCGCCAGCAGCTTGTGGTCTAGCGGCCTACAAGAGACCCAGTACTTC. Translation: CASSLWSSGLQETQYF.

This rearrangement joins TRBV4-3 to TRBJ2-1; D is unresolved. Germline V gene data show CDR1 as LGHNA and CDR2 as YSLEER. The V end lost 0 bases, the J end lost 0 bases, and 9 bases lay between the germline ends. This CDR3 region has 16 residues. DNA of the CDR3: TGCGCCAGCAGCCAAGAGAGTTTCAGCTCCTACAATGAGCAGTTCTTC. It encodes CASSQESFSSYNEQFF.

This chain joins TRBV6-1 and TRBJ1-1, with D possibly matching TRBD1 (6 bases). CDR1 and CDR2 (germline): MNHNS, SASEGT. Between the trimmed V and J ends, which lost 7 bases and 9 bases, there was a span of 12 bases. The CDR3 is 11 amino acids. The chain's CDR3 is CASTIGQKAFF. CDR3 nucleotide sequence: TGTGCCAGCACTATCGGACAGAAAGCTTTCTTT.

V and J are TRBV30 and TRBJ2-7; D call uncertain. The V and J ends lost 3 bases and 4 bases respectively, with 10 bases between them. The germline V gene has CDR1 GTSNPN and CDR2 SVGIG (reference sequence). The CDR3 contains 12 residues. CDR3 sequence reads: CAWSPSLYEQYF. CDR3 DNA: TGTGCCTGGAGCCCCAGTTTGTACGAGCAGTACTTC.

V is TRBV29-1 and J is TRBJ2-3; D possibly corresponds to TRBD2 (7 bases). The CDR3 runs to 14 residues. Germline-derived CDR1 and CDR2 are SQVTM and ANQGSEA. V lost 6 bases and J lost 1, with 14 bases in between. CDR3 nucleotide sequence: TGCAGCGTGGGGGGGGGCGAGGGCACAGATACGCAGTATTTT. This codes for CSVGGGEGTDTQYF.

This sequence joins TRBV11-2 and TRBJ1-1, with a tentative D call TRBD1 (5 bases). Germline assignment: CDR1 SGHAT and CDR2 FQNNGV. The length of the CDR3 is 13 residues. V shed 5 bases and J shed 3 bases, with 10 bases lying between them. CDR3 DNA sequence: TGTGCCAGCAGCGTAGGGGTGGACACTGAAGCTTTCTTT. As protein: CASSVGVDTEAFF.

This sequence joins TRBV7-2 and TRBJ1-6; unclear D gene. This CDR3 contains 17 residues. The V gene's germline CDR1 is SGHTA and CDR2 FQGNSA. V was pared by 5 bases and J by 2 bases, with 16 bases between. The CDR3 DNA reads TGTGCCAGCAGCCAGCGGGGTGCAGGCCCCTATAATTCACCCCTCCACTTT. Translation: CASSQRGAGPYNSPLHF.

This rearrangement joins TRBV6-5 to TRBJ2-7, with TRBD1 matching over 8 bases. This CDR3 is built from 16 residues. After removal of 4 bases from V and 0 bases from J, the junction contained 8 bases not matched to a gene. CDR1 is MNHEY and CDR2 is SVGAGI in the germline V gene. Here the CDR3 DNA reads TGTGCCAGCAGTTCGACAGGGGAACGGTCCTCCTACGAGCAGTACTTC. Amino acid sequence: CASSSTGERSSYEQYF.

The chain recombines TRBV11-2 with TRBJ1-1; D remains unclear. Trimming pared 1 base from V and 5 bases from J, leaving 11 bases between. The CDR3 is 14 residues long. Germline values: CDR1 SGHAT, CDR2 FQNNGV. The CDR3 spells CASSLAPAGTEAFF. The DNA of the CDR3 is TGTGCCAGCAGCTTAGCCCCAGCTGGAACTGAAGCTTTCTTT.

V and J are TRBV6-1 and TRBJ1-4, with TRBD1 matching over 7 bases. The CDR3 contains 15 residues. V was clipped by 6 bases and J by 8 bases; unmatched bases: 12. From germline, CDR1 is MNHNS and CDR2 SASEGT. CDR3 protein: CASRPDRASSEKLFF. The CDR3 DNA follows: TGTGCCAGCAGGCCCGACAGGGCGTCTTCCGAAAAACTGTTTTTT.

The J gene is TRBJ1-2, the V gene TRBV2; D is unresolved. Germline V gives CDR1 SNHLY, CDR2 FYNNEI. This CDR3 contains 13 residues. V lost 8 bases, J lost 1 base, and 11 bases lay in between. CDR3 in amino acids: CASWRVLNYGYTF. As DNA, the CDR3 is TGTGCCAGCTGGAGGGTACTTAACTATGGCTACACCTTC.

Note on this clone: An end of the junction differs from the germline gene, which may be a read error. The chain has TRBV13 and TRBJ1-2; 8 positions agree with TRBD1. In germline, CDR1 is PRHDT, CDR2 FYEKMQ (reference sequence). The length of the CDR3 is 16 residues. Here the CDR3 DNA reads TGTACCAGCAGCTCTCCTCGAACAGGGGGGCGTGATGGCTACACCTTC. Its translation is CTSSSPRTGGRDGYTF.

The chain uses TRBV6-4 and TRBJ2-3; 12 bases are a match to TRBD2. Per the germline V gene, CDR1 is MRHNA and CDR2 is SNTAGT. CDR3 size: 17 residues. V lost 3 bases and J lost 1; bases outside the gene matches: 5. As DNA, the CDR3 is TGTGCCAGCAGTGATATTCCTAGCGGGGGGGGCACAGATACGCAGTATTTT. This encodes CASSDIPSGGGTDTQYF.

The V gene is TRBV6-1, the J gene TRBJ1-6, with D uncertain. The CDR3 spans 11 residues. From germline, CDR1 is MNHNS and CDR2 SASEGT. V lost 2 bases, J lost 8 bases, and 1 base lay in between. CDR3 in amino acids: CASSEYSPLHF. In DNA form, the CDR3 reads TGTGCCAGCAGTGAATATTCACCCCTCCACTTT.

The rearrangement links TRBV27 to TRBJ2-7, with D maybe TRBD1 (5 bases). The CDR3 extends over 13 amino acids. The V and J ends lost 3 bases and 5 bases respectively, with 11 bases between them. Germline V CDR1 and CDR2: MNHEY, SMNVEV (reference sequence). CDR3 nucleotide sequence: TGTGCCAGCAGTTTTTCCAGGGTGCACGAGCAGTACTTC. Encoded protein: CASSFSRVHEQYF.

Here the CDR3 DNA reads TGTGCCAGCAGTTACAAGGGGCTTGGTGAAGCTTTCTTT. Protein: CASSYKGLGEAFF. The chain combines TRBV6-5 with TRBJ1-1; tentatively, D is TRBD1 (5 bases). Germline lookup yields CDR1 MNHEY and CDR2 SVGAGI. The ends were cut back, 2 bases at V and 7 bases at J, with 11 bases in the middle. The CDR3 sequence is 13 residues long.

The chain uses TRBV2 and TRBJ2-6; D remains ambiguous. V gave up 3 bases and J gave up 4 bases, with 16 bases separating them. This CDR3 is built from 17 residues. Germline loops: CDR1 SNHLY, CDR2 FYNNEI. CDR3 sequence: CASSDRIPSSGANVLTF. The CDR3 coding sequence is TGTGCCAGCAGTGATAGGATACCTTCCTCAGGGGCCAACGTCCTGACTTTC. The complete variable domain, with remaining parts taken from reference TRBV2 and TRBJ2-6, reads EPEVTQTPSHQVTQMGQEVILRCVPISNHLYFYWYRQILGQKVEFLVSFYNNEISEKSEIFDDQFSVERPDGSNFTLKIRSTKLEDSAMYFCASSDRIPSSGANVLTFGAGSRLTVL.

The CDR3 loop reads CASSFDFDSRNQPQHF. The DNA for the CDR3 is TGTGCCAGCAGCTTTGATTTCGACAGCCGTAATCAGCCCCAGCATTTT. The chain couples TRBV7-9 to TRBJ1-5; D might be TRBD1 (5 bases). The germline V gene encodes CDR1 SEHNR and CDR2 FQNEAQ (reference sequence). V gave up 3 bases and J gave up 4 bases, with 16 bases separating them. CDR3 length: 16 amino acids.

This sequence joins TRBV5-6 and TRBJ2-7; D is possibly TRBD2 (6 bases). Germline CDR1 is SGHDT and CDR2 is YYEEEE. The V and J ends lost 1 base and 2 bases respectively, with 16 bases between them. The CDR3 is made up of 16 amino acids. The CDR3 is CASSLFVRAGTYEQYF. CDR3 nucleotides: TGTGCCAGCAGCTTGTTCGTACGGGCGGGAACCTACGAGCAGTACTTC.

The J gene is TRBJ2-1, the V gene TRBV10-3; tentative D call: TRBD2 (6 bases). This CDR3 has 11 residues. Deletions cut 11 bases from V and 5 bases from J, with 10 bases between. The germline V gene encodes CDR1 ENHRY and CDR2 SYGVKD. The CDR3 DNA reads TGTGCCGTCCGGGGGAACAATGAGCAGTTCTTC. Translating gives CAVRGNNEQFF.

The CDR3 region is CASTFTSRGPEAFF. CDR3 sequence (DNA): TGTGCCAGCACCTTCACCAGTAGGGGTCCTGAAGCTTTCTTT. The chain has TRBV28 and TRBJ1-1, with a weak D call TRBD1 (5 bases). The V end was cut by 7 bases, the J end by 6 bases, with 18 bases between. CDR1 and CDR2 from the germline V gene are MDHEN and SYDVKM. The CDR3 consists of 14 residues.

The V call is TRBV5-4, the J call TRBJ1-1, with D uncertain. Germline CDR1 is SGHNT and CDR2 is YYREEE (reference sequence). CDR3 length: 15 residues. Trimming stripped 4 bases from V and 3 bases from J, with 16 bases between. The CDR3 sequence is CASSKPRAADTEAFF. As DNA, the CDR3 is TGTGCCAGCAGCAAACCGCGGGCTGCGGACACTGAAGCTTTCTTT.

The chain recombines TRBV28 with TRBJ2-2, with D perhaps matching TRBD1 (6 bases). CDR3 length: 15 residues. The V end was cut by 5 bases, the J end by 7 bases, with 17 bases between. CDR1 MDHEN and CDR2 SYDVKM come from the germline V gene. The CDR3 loop is CASSTGIKEVGELFF. Written as DNA, the CDR3 is TGTGCCAGCAGTACAGGGATAAAGGAAGTCGGGGAGCTGTTTTTT.

This clone was recorded only once. One end of the junction is discordant with germline, which a read error may explain. The V call is TRBV15, the J call TRBJ1-1, with D unclear. Germline lookup yields CDR1 LNHNV and CDR2 YYDKDF (reference sequence). This CDR3 spans 12 amino acids. CDR3 residues: CATSRGNSEAFF. The CDR3 DNA reads as TGTGCCACCAGCAGAGGGAACTCTGAAGCTTTCTTT.

The CDR3 coding sequence is TGTGCCAGTAGTCCCATCAGGGATCGCATGGATGGCTACACCTTC. Translation gives CASSPIRDRMDGYTF. The chain links TRBV19 to TRBJ1-2, with TRBD1 as a possible D gene (5 bases). V was pared by 5 bases and J by 6 bases, with 19 bases between. The CDR3 is 15 amino acids. Germline loops: CDR1 LNHDA, CDR2 SQIVND (reference sequence).